These 18 T cell receptor beta chains share one sample of origin, sequenced in a study of shared clonotypes between healthy human individuals. Profiling relied on immunoSEQ multiplex PCR, and the TCRdb table lists in-frame clones only, not all of them. The data show around 550,000 clones, with 90% to 96% seen just once and about 0.064% held by the top ten. Sequencing input: naive CD4+ T cells sorted from blood. The subset here: CD45RA+ positively selected. The receptors originated from a woman aged 25 to 39 in good health.

The V gene is TRBV20-1, the J gene TRBJ2-2; no firm D call. CDR1 is DFQATT, CDR2 SNEGSKA, per germline (reference sequence). The V end was cut by 6 bases, the J end by 6 bases, with 8 bases between. CDR3 size: 11 residues. CDR3 sequence: CSARSPGELFF. CDR3 sequence (DNA): TGCAGTGCCCGAAGTCCCGGGGAGCTGTTTTTT.

The CDR3 sequence: CASSSAKLAGEYEQYF. CDR3 sequence (DNA): TGTGCCAGCAGTTCCGCCAAACTAGCGGGAGAGTACGAGCAGTACTTC. The rearrangement links TRBV28 to TRBJ2-7, with 11 bases identical to TRBD2. The CDR3 length is 16 residues. Germline assignment: CDR1 MDHEN and CDR2 SYDVKM. The trim removed 4 bases at V and 4 bases at J, leaving 9 bases unmatched.

CDR3 DNA sequence: TGTGCCAGCAGTCACTCCAACGGGGGCCGCTCCTACGAGCAGTACTTC. It is translated as CASSHSNGGRSYEQYF. This chain connects TRBV25-1 to TRBJ2-7, with D possibly being TRBD1 or TRBD2 (6 bases each). Trimming pared 5 bases from V and 0 bases from J, leaving 17 bases between. The CDR3 sequence is 16 residues long. Germline-derived CDR1 and CDR2 are MGHDK and SYGVNS.

J is TRBJ2-2 and V is TRBV18, with D possibly being TRBD1 or TRBD2 (5 bases each). Germline assignment: CDR1 KGHSH and CDR2 LQKENI. V lost 3 bases and J lost 4, with 18 bases in between. This CDR3 is built from 17 residues. The CDR3 loop reads CASSPYTGTSGTGELFF. In nucleotides, the CDR3 is TGTGCCAGCTCACCGTACACCGGGACGTCCGGCACCGGGGAGCTGTTTTTT.

The V and J genes are TRBV6-1 and TRBJ2-7; TRBD1 agrees at 7 bases. J gave up 2 bases and V 4 bases, and 5 bases lay outside the gene matches. Germline CDR1 is MNHNS and CDR2 is SASEGT. The CDR3 contains 14 residues. The CDR3 DNA follows: TGTGCCAGCAGTGCCTCCGGGACAGCCTACGAGCAGTACTTC. This codes for CASSASGTAYEQYF.

This clone was observed a single time. This sequence joins TRBV29-1 and TRBJ2-1, with 9 bases identical to TRBD1. Germline V gene lookup returns CDR1 SQVTM and CDR2 ANQGSEA. V trimming: 7 bases; J trimming: 5 bases; junction bases outside the gene matches: 9. The CDR3 covers 14 residues. The CDR3 is CSALGQGGHNEQFF. CDR3 nucleotides: TGCAGCGCTTTGGGACAGGGAGGTCACAATGAGCAGTTCTTC.

A single count supports this clone. The chain combines TRBV5-1 with TRBJ2-1, with a possible D match to TRBD2 (5 bases). The CDR3 has 12 residues. Looked up from germline, CDR1 is SGHRS and CDR2 is YFSETQ. The V gene lost 5 bases and the J gene lost 7 bases, with 10 bases spanning the gap. CDR3 region: CASSRPGNEQFF. The CDR3 region has the DNA TGCGCCAGCAGTCGTCCGGGGAATGAGCAGTTCTTC.

The chain recombines TRBV5-6 with TRBJ1-5; D gene unclear. Germline loops: CDR1 SGHDT, CDR2 YYEEEE. Deletions cut 1 base from V and 0 bases from J, with 11 bases between. The CDR3 is 16 residues long. This chain's CDR3 is CASSLYSSYSNQPQHF. CDR3 bases: TGTGCCAGCAGCTTGTACAGCAGTTATAGCAATCAGCCCCAGCATTTT.

The V gene is TRBV19, the J gene TRBJ2-1; possible D gene TRBD2, 6 bases. The length of the CDR3 is 15 residues. In germline, CDR1 is LNHDA, CDR2 SQIVND (reference sequence). Trimming shortened V by 4 bases and J by 2 bases, and 12 bases separated the two germline ends. The CDR3 spells CASSRRESTYNEQFF. DNA for the CDR3: TGTGCCAGTAGTAGACGGGAGTCAACCTACAATGAGCAGTTCTTC.

This chain connects TRBV19 to TRBJ2-5; the D is unclear. V lost 5 bases, J lost 0 bases, and 7 bases lay in between. The CDR3 consists of 13 residues. CDR1 and CDR2 (germline): LNHDA, SQIVND (reference sequence). Here the CDR3 reads CASSPVYQETQYF. For the CDR3, the DNA is TGTGCCAGTAGTCCGGTGTACCAAGAGACCCAGTACTTC.

The gene calls are TRBV19 and TRBJ1-5, with D possibly matching TRBD1 (6 bases). Trimming took 4 bases from V and 11 from J, leaving 18 bases between them. Germline lookup yields CDR1 LNHDA and CDR2 SQIVND (reference sequence). This CDR3 is built from 14 residues. The CDR3 DNA follows: TGTGCCAGTAGTACAACAGGGTTCCCCTGGGCCCAGCATTTT. Its protein is CASSTTGFPWAQHF.

This clone was found once. This chain connects TRBV5-1 to TRBJ2-7; perhaps TRBD1 as D (6 bases). The CDR3 consists of 17 residues. V lost 0 bases and J 3 bases, leaving 19 bases between the germline ends. The V gene's germline CDR1 is SGHRS and CDR2 YFSETQ. In DNA, the CDR3 is TGCGCCAGCAGCTTGGCCGGGACATCGGGCATCGGCTACGAGCAGTACTTC. Its protein is CASSLAGTSGIGYEQYF.

The chain has TRBV11-1 and TRBJ2-7, with D possibly being TRBD2 (6 bases). The CDR3 spans 16 residues. Germline CDR1 SGHAT, CDR2 FQDESV (reference sequence). V dropped 4 bases and J dropped 1 base, with 17 bases sitting between them. The CDR3 nucleotides read TGTGCCAGCAGCTCCCTCGGAGGGCCTAGTTCCTACGAGCAGTACTTC. Amino acid sequence: CASSSLGGPSSYEQYF.

The chain is built from TRBV28 and TRBJ2-7; 7 nucleotides align to TRBD1. V trimming: 3 bases; J trimming: 0 bases; junction bases outside the gene matches: 2. Per the germline V gene, CDR1 is MDHEN and CDR2 is SYDVKM. The CDR3 length is 14 residues. CDR3 residues: CASSFDRASYEQYF. The CDR3 DNA reads as TGTGCCAGCAGTTTTGACAGGGCCTCCTACGAGCAGTACTTC.

The CDR3 protein is CAGNREVGNEQFF. CDR3 coding DNA: TGTGCCGGAAACAGGGAGGTGGGGAATGAGCAGTTCTTC. The chain has TRBV2 and TRBJ2-1, with D possibly being TRBD1 or TRBD2 (6 bases each). This CDR3 is built from 13 residues. The germline V gene encodes CDR1 SNHLY and CDR2 FYNNEI. Trimming removed 11 bases at V and 7 bases at J, with 18 bases between.

V and J are TRBV5-4 and TRBJ1-4; no firm D call. This CDR3 is built from 17 residues. Germline CDR1 and CDR2: SGHNT and YYREEE (reference sequence). V shed 0 bases and J shed 0 bases, with 12 bases lying between them. The CDR3 DNA reads TGTGCCAGCAGCTTGGGTGGCCGGCTTGCAACTAATGAAAAACTGTTTTTT. Protein: CASSLGGRLATNEKLFF.

This clone was seen a single time. At one end, the junction sequence differs from germline, possibly due to a read error. CDR3 coding DNA: TGCGCCAGCAGTGACTCAGCGTTCTCCAACGAGCAGTACTTC. It codes for CASSDSAFSNEQYF. The gene calls are TRBV10-1 and TRBJ2-7, with D unclear. Germline CDR1 WNHNN, CDR2 SYGVQD (reference sequence). The CDR3 has 14 amino acids.

V gene TRBV7-2 combines with J gene TRBJ1-1; D gene uncertain. V lost 8 bases and J 2 bases, leaving 6 bases between the germline ends. The CDR3 has 11 amino acids. CDR1 is SGHTA, CDR2 FQGNSA, per germline. Here the CDR3 reads CASRDNTEAFF. CDR3 nucleotide sequence: TGTGCCAGCCGAGACAACACTGAAGCTTTCTTT.